This T cell receptor beta chain originates from a study of blood T cell repertoires in COVID-19. Background on the study: The analysed material was cDNA or gDNA that came from T cells, B-cell-depleted T cells, or PBMCs.

In the original workflow: Reference gene primer amplification gave estimated nucleated cell counts. Sequencing used immunoSEQ multiplex PCR; TCRdb keeps in-frame clones, though not all of them. V and J calls and clone size are copied from that table; D and trimming were computed from the DNA. The sample holds around 270,000 clones; around 84% are singletons and the top ten take approximately 1.4%. CDR1 is MNHEY and CDR2 is SVGAGI in the germline V gene. With V trimmed by 6 bases and J by 4 bases, 5 bases remained unmatched. The CDR3 spans 15 residues. The TCR sequence derives from a woman between 40 and 50 years old who had recovered from COVID-19. The sequencing input was peripheral blood. The rearrangement joins TRBV6-5 to TRBJ2-2; 10 bases agree with TRBD1. CDR3 coding DNA: TGTGCCAGCAGCCGACAGGGGGCGATCACCGGGGAGCTGTTTTTT. Protein sequence: CASSRQGAITGELFF.